The sample holds a few counts of the clone carrying this TCR beta chain. Its target is not known. Trimming pared 6 bases from V and 1 base from J, leaving 13 bases between. The CDR3 covers 15 residues. CDR1 and CDR2 (germline): MDHEN, SYDVKM. Built from TCR beta cDNA, the libraries had unique molecular identifiers in them. TCRdb used MiXCR to reprocess the PCR reads, holding one entry per CDR3 protein. The table lists hundreds of thousands of distinct CDR3 sequences, roughly 27% of them singletons. The sample comes from a study of post-analysis software for immune sequencing data. Findings of the study overall: Five TRBV segments occurring more often in patients than controls included TRBV5-6, TRBV5-1 and TRBV20-1. For normalized Chao1 diversity, multiple sclerosis patients scored significantly lower than controls did.

The source material was blood. This receptor was identified in a girl aged 5 to 17 with multiple sclerosis. This chain connects TRBV28 to TRBJ2-1; perhaps D is TRBD1 or TRBD2 (7 bases each). The CDR3: CASSSGGVSYNEQFF. The CDR3 DNA sequence: TGTGCCAGCAGCTCAGGGGGGGTATCCTACAATGAGCAGTTCTTC.